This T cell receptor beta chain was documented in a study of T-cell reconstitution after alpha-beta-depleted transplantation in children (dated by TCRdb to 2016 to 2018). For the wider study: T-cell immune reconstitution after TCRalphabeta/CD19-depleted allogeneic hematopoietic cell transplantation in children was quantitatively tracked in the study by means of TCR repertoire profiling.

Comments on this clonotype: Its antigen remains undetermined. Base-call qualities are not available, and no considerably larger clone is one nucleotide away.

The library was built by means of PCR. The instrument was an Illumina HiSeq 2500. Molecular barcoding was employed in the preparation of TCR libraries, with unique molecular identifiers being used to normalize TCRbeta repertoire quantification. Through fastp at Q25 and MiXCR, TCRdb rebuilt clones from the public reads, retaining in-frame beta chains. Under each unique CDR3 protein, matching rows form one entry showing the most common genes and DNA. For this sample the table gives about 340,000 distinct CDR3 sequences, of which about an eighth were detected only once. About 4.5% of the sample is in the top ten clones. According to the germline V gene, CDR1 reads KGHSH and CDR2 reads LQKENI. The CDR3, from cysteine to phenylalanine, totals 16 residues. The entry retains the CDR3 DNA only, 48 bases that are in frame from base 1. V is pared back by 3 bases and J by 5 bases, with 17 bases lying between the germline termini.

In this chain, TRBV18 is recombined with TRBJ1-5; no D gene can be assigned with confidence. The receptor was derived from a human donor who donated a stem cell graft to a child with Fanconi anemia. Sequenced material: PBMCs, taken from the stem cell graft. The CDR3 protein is CASSPNGARNDQPQHF. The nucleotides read TGTGCCAGCTCACCCAACGGTGCAAGGAACGATCAGCCCCAGCATTTT. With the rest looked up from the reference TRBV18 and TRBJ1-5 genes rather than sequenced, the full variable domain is NAGVMQNPRHLVRRRGQEARLRCSPMKGHSHVYWYRQLPEEGLKFMVYLQKENIIDESGMPKERFSAEFPKEGPSILRIQQVVRGDSAAYFCASSPNGARNDQPQHFGDGTRLSIL.